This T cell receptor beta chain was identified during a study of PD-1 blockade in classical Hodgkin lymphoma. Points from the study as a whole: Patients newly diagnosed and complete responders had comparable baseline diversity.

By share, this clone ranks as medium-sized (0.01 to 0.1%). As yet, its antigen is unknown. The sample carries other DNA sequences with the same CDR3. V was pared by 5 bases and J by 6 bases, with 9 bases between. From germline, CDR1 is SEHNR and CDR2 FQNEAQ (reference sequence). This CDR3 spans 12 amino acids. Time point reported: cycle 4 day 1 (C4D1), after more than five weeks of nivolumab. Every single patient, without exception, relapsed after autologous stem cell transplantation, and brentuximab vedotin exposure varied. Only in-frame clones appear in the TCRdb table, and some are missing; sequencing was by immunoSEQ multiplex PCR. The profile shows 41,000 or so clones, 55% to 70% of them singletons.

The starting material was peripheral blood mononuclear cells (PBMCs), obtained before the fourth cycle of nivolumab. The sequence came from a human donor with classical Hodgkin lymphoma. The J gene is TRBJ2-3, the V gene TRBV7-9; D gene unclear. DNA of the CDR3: TGTGCCAGCAGCCCTTTGGGGGATACGCAGTATTTT. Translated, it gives CASSPLGDTQYF.